Here is one T cell receptor (beta chain) with its context. The data were taken from a study of blood T cell repertoires in COVID-19. Across the whole study: Samples came from the United States, Italy and Spain, spanning acute and convalescent COVID-19. T cells, B-cell-depleted T cells, or PBMCs supplied cDNA or gDNA.

V shed 4 bases and J shed 0 bases, with 11 bases lying between them. This CDR3 is 16 amino acids long. Germline V gene sequence: CDR1 SGHDT, CDR2 YYEEEE. Enrollment of patients from Seattle took place during active infection, with longitudinal follow-up. As originally analysed: The authors estimated nucleated cell counts from reference gene primer amplification. Generated by immunoSEQ multiplex PCR, the TCRdb table keeps only in-frame clones and is missing some. V, J and clone size were drawn from that table, and D and trimming were deduced from the DNA. The sample shows 60,000 to 65,000 clones, 65% to 90% of them seen only once.

This sequence joins TRBV5-6 and TRBJ2-6; D possibly corresponds to TRBD2 (6 bases). Sequenced input: peripheral blood. The clonotype was recovered from a man aged 45 to 65 with COVID-19, enrolled during active disease. The chain's CDR3 is CASSPGGFSGANVLTF. The DNA for the CDR3 is TGTGCCAGCAGCCCCGGGGGTTTCTCTGGGGCCAACGTCCTGACTTTC.